This entry concerns a single T cell receptor beta chain. Antigen unknown. Germline V gene data show CDR1 as MNHEY and CDR2 as SVGEGT. Trimming left V 2 bases short and J 7 bases short, with 8 bases between. This CDR3 region has 12 residues. The data derive from a study of T cell responses to AZD1222 COVID-19 vaccine. The method was immunoSEQ multiplex PCR; TCRdb's version includes in-frame clones alone and lacks a portion of them. This sample has approximately 170,000 clones, with roughly 88% found just once. Study findings and constraints: Vaccine-related CD4 TCRs covered spike, predominating at 160-218 and 743-854. Targets within unmutated variant regions were reportedly found for nearly half of spike-specific TCRs.

Sequenced here: peripheral blood, sampled 28 days after the second AZD1222 dose. The gene calls are TRBV6-2 or TRBV6-3 and TRBJ1-1, with unresolved D. The receptor's source is an adult who received the AZD1222 COVID-19 vaccine. The CDR3 sequence: CASSYGPREAFF. The CDR3, as DNA: TGTGCCAGCAGTTACGGACCGCGTGAAGCTTTCTTT.